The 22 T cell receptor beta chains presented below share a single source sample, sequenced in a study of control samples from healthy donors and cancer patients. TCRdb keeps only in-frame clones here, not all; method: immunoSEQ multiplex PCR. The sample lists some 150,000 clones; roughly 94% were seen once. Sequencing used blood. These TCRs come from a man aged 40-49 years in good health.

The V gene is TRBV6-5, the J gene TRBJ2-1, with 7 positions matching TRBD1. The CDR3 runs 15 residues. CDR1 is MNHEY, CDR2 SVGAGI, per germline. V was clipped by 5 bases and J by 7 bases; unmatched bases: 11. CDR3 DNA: TGTGCCAGCAGTCCCGACAGGGTCGGATGGAATGAGCAGTTCTTC. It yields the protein CASSPDRVGWNEQFF.

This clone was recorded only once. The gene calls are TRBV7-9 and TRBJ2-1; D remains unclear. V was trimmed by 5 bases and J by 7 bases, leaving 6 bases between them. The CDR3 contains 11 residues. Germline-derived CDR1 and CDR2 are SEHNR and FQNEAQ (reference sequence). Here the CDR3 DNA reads TGTGCCAGCAGCCCAGGAAATGAGCAGTTCTTC. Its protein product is CASSPGNEQFF.

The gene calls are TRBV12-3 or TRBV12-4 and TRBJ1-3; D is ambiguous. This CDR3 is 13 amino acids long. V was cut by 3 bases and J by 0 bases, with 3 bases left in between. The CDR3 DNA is TGTGCCAGCAGTTTGTTCTCTGGAAACACCATATATTTT. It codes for CASSLFSGNTIYF.

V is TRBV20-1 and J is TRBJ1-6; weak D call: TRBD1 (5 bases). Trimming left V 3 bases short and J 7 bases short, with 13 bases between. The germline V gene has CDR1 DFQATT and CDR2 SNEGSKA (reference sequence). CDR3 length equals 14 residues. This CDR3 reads CSASSDRENSPLHF. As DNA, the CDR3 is TGCAGTGCTAGTTCTGACAGAGAAAATTCACCCCTCCACTTT.

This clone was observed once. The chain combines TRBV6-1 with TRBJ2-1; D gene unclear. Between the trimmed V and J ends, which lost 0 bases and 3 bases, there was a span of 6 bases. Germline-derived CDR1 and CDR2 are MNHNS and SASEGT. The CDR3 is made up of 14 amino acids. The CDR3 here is CASSEARGYNEQFF. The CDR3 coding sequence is TGTGCCAGCAGTGAAGCGCGCGGCTACAATGAGCAGTTCTTC.

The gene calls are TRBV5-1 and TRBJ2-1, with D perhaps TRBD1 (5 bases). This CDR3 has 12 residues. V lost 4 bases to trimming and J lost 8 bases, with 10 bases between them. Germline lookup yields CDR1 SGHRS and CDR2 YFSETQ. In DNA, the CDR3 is TGCGCCAGCAGCCGGACATTTGATGAGCAGTTCTTC. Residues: CASSRTFDEQFF.

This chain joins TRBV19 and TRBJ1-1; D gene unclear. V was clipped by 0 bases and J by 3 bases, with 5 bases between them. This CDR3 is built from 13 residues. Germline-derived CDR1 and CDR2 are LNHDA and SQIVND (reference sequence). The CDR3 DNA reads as TGTGCCAGTAGTATAGATTCGTACACTGAAGCTTTCTTT. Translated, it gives CASSIDSYTEAFF.

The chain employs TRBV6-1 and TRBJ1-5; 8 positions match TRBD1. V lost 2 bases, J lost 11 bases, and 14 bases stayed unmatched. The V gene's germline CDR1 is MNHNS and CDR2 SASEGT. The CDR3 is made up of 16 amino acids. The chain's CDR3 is CASSERETGAQTAQHF. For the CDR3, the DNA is TGTGCCAGCAGTGAAAGGGAGACAGGGGCCCAAACGGCCCAGCATTTT.

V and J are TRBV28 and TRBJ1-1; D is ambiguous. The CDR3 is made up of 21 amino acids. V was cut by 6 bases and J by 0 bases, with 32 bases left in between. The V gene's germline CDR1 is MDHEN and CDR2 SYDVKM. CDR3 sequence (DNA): TGTGCCAGCAGCTATCTCGGGATGGACGGCCGTCGAAAGGGTATGAACACTGAAGCTTTCTTT. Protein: CASSYLGMDGRRKGMNTEAFF.

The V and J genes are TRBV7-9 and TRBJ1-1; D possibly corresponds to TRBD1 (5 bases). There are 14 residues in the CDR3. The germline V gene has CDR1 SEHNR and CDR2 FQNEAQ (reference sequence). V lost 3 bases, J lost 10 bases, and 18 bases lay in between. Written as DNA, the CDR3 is TGTGCCAGCAGCTTCCTGATCCCCGGGACGGGAGCTTTCTTT. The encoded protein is CASSFLIPGTGAFF.

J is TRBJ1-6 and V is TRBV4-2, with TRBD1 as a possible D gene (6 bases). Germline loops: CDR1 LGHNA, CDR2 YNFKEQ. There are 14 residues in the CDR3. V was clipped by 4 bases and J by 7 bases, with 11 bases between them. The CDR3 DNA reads TGTGCCAGCAGCCTCACAGGGACCAATTCACCCCTCCACTTT. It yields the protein CASSLTGTNSPLHF.

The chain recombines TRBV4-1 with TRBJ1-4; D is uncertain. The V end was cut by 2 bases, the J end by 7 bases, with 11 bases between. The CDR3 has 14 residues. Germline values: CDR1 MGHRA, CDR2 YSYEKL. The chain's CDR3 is CASSQLPRGEKLFF. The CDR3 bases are TGCGCCAGCAGCCAACTCCCACGGGGTGAAAAACTGTTTTTT.

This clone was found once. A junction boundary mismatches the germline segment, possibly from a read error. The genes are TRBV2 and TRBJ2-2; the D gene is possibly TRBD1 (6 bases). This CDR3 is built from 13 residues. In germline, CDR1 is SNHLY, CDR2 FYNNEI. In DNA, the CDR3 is TGTGCCAGCCGTGAAGGGGGCACCGGGGAGCTGTTTTTT. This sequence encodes CASREGGTGELFF.

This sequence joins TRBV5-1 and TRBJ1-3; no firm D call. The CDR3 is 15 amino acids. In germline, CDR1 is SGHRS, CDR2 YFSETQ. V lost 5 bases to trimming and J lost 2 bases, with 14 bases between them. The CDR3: CASRSWAGTGNTIYF. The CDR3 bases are TGCGCCAGCAGAAGCTGGGCCGGAACTGGAAACACCATATATTTT.

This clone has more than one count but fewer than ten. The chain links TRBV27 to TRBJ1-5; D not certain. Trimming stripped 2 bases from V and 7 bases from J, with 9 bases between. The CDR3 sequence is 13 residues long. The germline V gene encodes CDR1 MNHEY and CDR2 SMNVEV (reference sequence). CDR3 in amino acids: CASSLKVSQPQHF. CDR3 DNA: TGTGCCAGCAGTTTAAAGGTGTCGCAGCCCCAGCATTTT.

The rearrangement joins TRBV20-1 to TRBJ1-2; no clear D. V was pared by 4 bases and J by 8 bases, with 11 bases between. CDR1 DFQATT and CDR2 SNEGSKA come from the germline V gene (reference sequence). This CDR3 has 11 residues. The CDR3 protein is CSAMPGNGYTF. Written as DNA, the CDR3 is TGCAGTGCTATGCCAGGCAACGGCTACACCTTC.

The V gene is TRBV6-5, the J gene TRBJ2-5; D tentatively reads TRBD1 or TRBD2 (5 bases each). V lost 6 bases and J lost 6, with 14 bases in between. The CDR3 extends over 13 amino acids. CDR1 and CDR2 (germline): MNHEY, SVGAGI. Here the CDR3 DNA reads TGTGCCAGCAGCTACGGGGACGTTAAGACCCAGTACTTC. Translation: CASSYGDVKTQYF.

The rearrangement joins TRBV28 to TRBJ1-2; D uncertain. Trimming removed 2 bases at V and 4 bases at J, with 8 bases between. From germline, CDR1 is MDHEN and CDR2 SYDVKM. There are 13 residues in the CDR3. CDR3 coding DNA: TGTGCCAGCAGTTTAGGGAAACCCTATGGCTACACCTTC. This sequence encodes CASSLGKPYGYTF.

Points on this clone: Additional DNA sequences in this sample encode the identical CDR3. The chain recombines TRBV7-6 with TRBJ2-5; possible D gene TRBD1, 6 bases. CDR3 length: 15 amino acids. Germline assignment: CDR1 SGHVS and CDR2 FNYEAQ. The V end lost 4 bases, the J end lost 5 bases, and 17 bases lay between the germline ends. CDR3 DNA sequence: TGTGCCAGCAGCTCTACTTCGGGCAGGGGCGAGACCCAGTACTTC. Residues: CASSSTSGRGETQYF.

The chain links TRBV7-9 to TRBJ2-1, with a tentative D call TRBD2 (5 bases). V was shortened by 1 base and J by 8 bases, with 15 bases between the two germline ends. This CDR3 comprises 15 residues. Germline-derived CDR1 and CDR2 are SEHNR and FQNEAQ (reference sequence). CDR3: CASSLEGLVSDEQFF. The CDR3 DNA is TGTGCCAGCAGCTTAGAAGGACTGGTCTCCGATGAGCAGTTCTTC.

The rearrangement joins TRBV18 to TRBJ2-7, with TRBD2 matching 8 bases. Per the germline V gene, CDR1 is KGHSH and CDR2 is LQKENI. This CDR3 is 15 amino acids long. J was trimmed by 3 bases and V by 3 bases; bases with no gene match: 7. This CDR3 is CASSPGLANHYEQYF. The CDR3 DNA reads TGTGCCAGCTCACCTGGACTAGCCAATCACTACGAGCAGTACTTC.

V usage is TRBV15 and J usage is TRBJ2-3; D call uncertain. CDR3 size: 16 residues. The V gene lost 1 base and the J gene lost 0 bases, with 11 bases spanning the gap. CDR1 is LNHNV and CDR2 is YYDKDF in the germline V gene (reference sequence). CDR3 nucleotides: TGTGCCACCAGCAGAGGGGATAGAGCTAGCACAGATACGCAGTATTTT. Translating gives CATSRGDRASTDTQYF.